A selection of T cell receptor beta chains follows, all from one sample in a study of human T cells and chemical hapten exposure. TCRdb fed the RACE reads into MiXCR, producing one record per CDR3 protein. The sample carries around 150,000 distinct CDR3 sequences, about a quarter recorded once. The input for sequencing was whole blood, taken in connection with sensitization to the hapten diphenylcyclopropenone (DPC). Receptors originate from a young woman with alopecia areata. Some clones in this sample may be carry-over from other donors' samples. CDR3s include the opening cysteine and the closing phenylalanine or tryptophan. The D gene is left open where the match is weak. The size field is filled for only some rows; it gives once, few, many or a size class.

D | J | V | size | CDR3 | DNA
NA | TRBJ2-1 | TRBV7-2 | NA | CASGSNRAYNEQFF | TGTGCCAGCGGCTCCAACAGGGCCTACAATGAGCAGTTCTTC
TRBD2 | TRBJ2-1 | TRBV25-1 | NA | CASSDPTSGGAPYNEQFF | TGTGCCAGCAGTGACCCGACTAGCGGGGGGGCCCCCTACAATGAGCAGTTCTTC
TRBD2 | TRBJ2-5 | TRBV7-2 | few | CASSLGASGGPQETQYF | TGTGCCAGCAGCTTAGGGGCGAGCGGGGGCCCCCAAGAGACCCAGTACTTC
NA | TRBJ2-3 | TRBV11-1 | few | CASSLAGITDTQYF | TGTGCCAGCAGCTTAGCTGGGATCACAGATACGCAGTATTTT
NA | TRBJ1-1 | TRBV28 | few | CASGVGRVNTEAFF | TGTGCCAGCGGGGTGGGGCGGGTGAACACTGAAGCTTTCTTT
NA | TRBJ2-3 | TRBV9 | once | CASSVEGGTTHSTDTQYF | TGTGCCAGCAGCGTGGAGGGGGGGACTACCCACAGCACGGATACGCAGTATTTT
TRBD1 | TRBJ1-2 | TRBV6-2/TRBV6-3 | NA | CASCPRDRVFHYGYTF | TGTGCCAGCTGTCCCCGGGACAGGGTTTTTCACTATGGCTACACCTTC
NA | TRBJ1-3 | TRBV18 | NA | CASSPWGPGNTIYF | TGTGCCAGCTCACCATGGGGTCCTGGAAACACCATATATTTT
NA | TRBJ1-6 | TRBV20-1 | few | CSAATTVDSYNSPLHF | TGCAGTGCTGCTACGACAGTCGACTCCTATAATTCACCCCTCCACTTT
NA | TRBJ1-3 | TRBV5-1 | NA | CASSWVGVQKGNTIYF | TGCGCCAGCAGCTGGGTTGGGGTCCAGAAAGGAAACACCATATATTTT
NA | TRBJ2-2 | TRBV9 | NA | CASSAPRGGTNTGELFF | TGTGCCAGCAGCGCTCCCCGAGGGGGAACGAACACCGGGGAGCTGTTTTTT
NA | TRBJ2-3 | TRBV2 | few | CALGSGDTQYF | TGTGCCCTGGGGTCCGGGGATACGCAGTATTTT
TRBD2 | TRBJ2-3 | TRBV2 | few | CASEDPGGRDTQYF | TGTGCCAGCGAGGATCCGGGAGGCAGGGATACGCAGTATTTT
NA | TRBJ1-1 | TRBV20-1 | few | CSAQQGGSTEAFF | TGCAGTGCCCAACAGGGCGGGAGCACTGAAGCTTTCTTT
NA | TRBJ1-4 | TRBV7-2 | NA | CASSLEGATNEKLFF | TGTGCCAGCAGCTTAGAAGGAGCAACTAATGAAAAACTGTTTTTT
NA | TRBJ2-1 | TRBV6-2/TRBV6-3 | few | CASSYSAGWDRISSGTYNEQFF | TGTGCCAGCAGTTACTCCGCCGGGTGGGACAGGATTTCTAGCGGGACCTACAATGAGCAGTTCTTC
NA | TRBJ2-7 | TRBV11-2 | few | CASSPSLTYEQYF | TGTGCCAGCAGCCCGAGCCTTACCTACGAGCAGTACTTC
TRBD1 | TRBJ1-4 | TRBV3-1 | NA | CASSQKQGATNEKLFF | TGTGCCAGCAGCCAAAAACAGGGGGCAACTAATGAAAAACTGTTTTTT
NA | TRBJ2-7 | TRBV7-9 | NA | CASSWGRKNTYEQYF | TGTGCCAGCAGCTGGGGGCGGAAGAACACCTACGAGCAGTACTTC
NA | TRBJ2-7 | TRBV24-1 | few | CATSDRREHEQYF | TGTGCCACCAGTGATAGGAGGGAGCACGAGCAGTACTTC
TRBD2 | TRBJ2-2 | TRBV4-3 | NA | CASSHGSGRRTGELFF | TGCGCCAGCAGCCACGGAAGCGGGAGAAGGACCGGGGAGCTGTTTTTT
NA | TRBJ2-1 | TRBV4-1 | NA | CASSQASRNEQFF | TGCGCCAGCAGCCAAGCTTCTAGGAATGAGCAGTTCTTC
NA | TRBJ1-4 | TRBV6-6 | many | CASSARNEKLFF | TGTGCCAGCAGCGCACGAAATGAAAAACTGTTTTTT
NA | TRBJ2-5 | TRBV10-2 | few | CASHSGGGETQYF | TGCGCCAGTCACTCGGGGGGCGGGGAGACCCAGTACTTC
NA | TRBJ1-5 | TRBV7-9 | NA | CASSGQNNQPQHF | TGTGCCAGCAGCGGGCAAAACAATCAGCCCCAGCATTTT
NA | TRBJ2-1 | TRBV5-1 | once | CASRLKWEGAYEQFF | TGCGCCAGCCGTTTGAAGTGGGAAGGAGCTTATGAGCAGTTCTTC
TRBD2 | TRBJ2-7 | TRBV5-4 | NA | CASSLATSGAYEQYF | TGTGCCAGCAGCTTGGCCACTAGCGGGGCCTACGAGCAGTACTTC
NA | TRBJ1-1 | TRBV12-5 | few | CASGLDRHTEAFF | TGTGCTAGTGGTTTGGACAGACACACTGAAGCTTTCTTT
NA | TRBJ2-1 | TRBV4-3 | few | CASSQDHYNEQFF | TGCGCCAGCAGCCAAGATCACTACAATGAGCAGTTCTTC
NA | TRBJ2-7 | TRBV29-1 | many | CSVGRQDRDYEQYF | TGCAGCGTTGGTCGACAGGATCGCGACTACGAGCAGTACTTC
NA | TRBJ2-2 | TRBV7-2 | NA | CASSPNSGELFF | TGTGCCAGCAGCCCCAACAGTGGGGAGCTGTTTTTT
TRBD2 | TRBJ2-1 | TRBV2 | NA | CASCQREYNEQFF | TGTGCCAGCTGTCAGCGGGAGTACAATGAGCAGTTCTTC
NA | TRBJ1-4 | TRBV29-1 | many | CSVAGTIGKLFF | TGCAGCGTAGCCGGGACTATCGGAAAACTGTTTTTT
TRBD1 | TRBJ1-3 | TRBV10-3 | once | CAISADRGPGNTIYF | TGTGCCATCAGCGCTGACAGGGGGCCTGGAAACACCATATATTTT
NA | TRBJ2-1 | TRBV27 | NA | CASSSRGLDNEQFF | TGTGCCAGCAGTTCACGGGGGCTAGACAATGAGCAGTTCTTC
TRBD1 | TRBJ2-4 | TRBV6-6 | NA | CASRKEQGTHNIQYF | TGTGCCAGCCGAAAGGAACAGGGGACGCATAACATTCAGTACTTC
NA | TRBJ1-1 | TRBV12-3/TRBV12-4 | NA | CASSLGQGSEAFF | TGTGCCAGCAGTTTAGGGCAGGGCTCTGAAGCTTTCTTT
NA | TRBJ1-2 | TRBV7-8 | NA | CASSLRGGYGYTF | TGTGCCAGCAGCTTAAGAGGGGGTTATGGCTACACCTTC
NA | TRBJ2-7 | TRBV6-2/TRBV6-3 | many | CASSRQRIFSYEQYF | TGTGCCAGCAGCCGACAGCGAATTTTCTCCTACGAGCAGTACTTC
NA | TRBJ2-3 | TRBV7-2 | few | CASSARVTDTQYF | TGTGCCAGCAGCGCCAGGGTCACAGATACGCAGTATTTT
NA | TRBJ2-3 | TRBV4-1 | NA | CASSPLQYTDTQYF | TGCGCCAGCAGCCCCCTCCAGTACACAGATACGCAGTATTTT
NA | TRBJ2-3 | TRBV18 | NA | CASSPSDTQYF | TGTGCCAGCAGTCCGTCGGATACGCAGTATTTT
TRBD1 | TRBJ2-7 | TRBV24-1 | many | CATSPGQGPYEQYF | TGTGCCACCAGCCCGGGACAGGGTCCCTACGAGCAGTACTTC
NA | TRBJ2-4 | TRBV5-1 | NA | CASSPLVKNIQYF | TGCGCCAGCAGCCCCCTGGTCAAAAACATTCAGTACTTC